One and the same sample provided the 7 T cell receptor beta chains below, sequenced in a study of blood T cell repertoires in COVID-19. Using immunoSEQ multiplex PCR, the repertoire was profiled, and TCRdb retains in-frame clones only, with some absent. The sample shows approximately 120,000 clones, approximately 80% of them seen only once. Sequencing was carried out using peripheral blood. All receptors derive from a man aged 55-75 years with acute or convalescent COVID-19.

A single count supports this clone. This CDR3 reads CASSRRQDNTEAFF. DNA of the CDR3: TGTGCCAGCAGCCGGCGACAGGACAACACTGAAGCTTTCTTT. The chain carries TRBV3-1 (or the pseudogene TRBV3-2) and TRBJ1-1; maybe TRBD1 (6 bases). Trimming took 4 bases from V and 2 from J, leaving 11 bases between them. This CDR3 contains 14 residues. CDR1 is LGHDT and CDR2 is YNNKEL in the germline V gene (reference sequence).

This sequence joins TRBV15 and TRBJ2-7; a possible D gene is TRBD1 (6 bases). CDR3 length: 15 residues. Trimming left V 0 bases short and J 0 bases short, with 9 bases between. In germline, CDR1 is LNHNV, CDR2 YYDKDF (reference sequence). CDR3 nucleotide sequence: TGTGCCACCAGCAGAGAGACGACAGGCTCCTACGAGCAGTACTTC. Protein product: CATSRETTGSYEQYF.

This clone was observed many times. This chain connects TRBV5-5 to TRBJ1-2, with a possible D match to TRBD1 (6 bases). The V end lost 1 base, the J end lost 0 bases, and 7 bases lay between the germline ends. Germline CDR1 and CDR2: SGHKS and YYEKEE (reference sequence). The CDR3 loop spans 14 amino acids. The CDR3 loop is CASSLRTANYGYTF. The CDR3, as DNA: TGTGCCAGCAGCTTGAGGACAGCTAACTATGGCTACACCTTC.

V usage is TRBV27 and J usage is TRBJ2-5; weak D call: TRBD2 (6 bases). The CDR3 is 13 amino acids. Trimming cost V 3 bases and J 2 bases, with 7 bases left between them. CDR1 and CDR2 (germline): MNHEY, SMNVEV (reference sequence). This CDR3 reads CASSFGTQETQYF. Here the CDR3 DNA reads TGTGCCAGCAGTTTCGGGACTCAAGAGACCCAGTACTTC.

This chain uses TRBV4-1 with TRBJ2-2, with 8 bases lining up with TRBD2. The CDR3 covers 17 residues. V gave up 4 bases and J gave up 8 bases; unmatched junction bases: 15. The germline gives CDR1 MGHRA, CDR2 YSYEKL. CDR3 protein: CASSLAGVSGSAGELFF. For the CDR3, the DNA is TGCGCCAGCAGCCTGGCGGGGGTGAGCGGGAGCGCTGGGGAGCTGTTTTTT.

The J gene is TRBJ2-7, the V gene TRBV7-2; possibly TRBD1 for D (6 bases). V gave up 5 bases and J gave up 9 bases, with 23 bases separating them. Germline CDR1 reads SGHTA; CDR2 reads FQGNSA. The CDR3 runs to 15 residues. The CDR3 is CASSEGVGQILPQYF. CDR3 bases: TGTGCCAGCAGCGAGGGGGTGGGGCAGATACTACCGCAGTACTTC.

V gene TRBV27 combines with J gene TRBJ2-7; D is possibly TRBD2 (6 bases). Trimming took off 6 bases at V and 2 bases at J, with 14 bases between the two ends. CDR1 MNHEY and CDR2 SMNVEV come from the germline V gene (reference sequence). The CDR3 sequence is 14 residues long. Here the CDR3 DNA reads TGTGCCAGCAGGCCCGATGGGGGGACCTACGAGCAGTACTTC. Its translation: CASRPDGGTYEQYF.